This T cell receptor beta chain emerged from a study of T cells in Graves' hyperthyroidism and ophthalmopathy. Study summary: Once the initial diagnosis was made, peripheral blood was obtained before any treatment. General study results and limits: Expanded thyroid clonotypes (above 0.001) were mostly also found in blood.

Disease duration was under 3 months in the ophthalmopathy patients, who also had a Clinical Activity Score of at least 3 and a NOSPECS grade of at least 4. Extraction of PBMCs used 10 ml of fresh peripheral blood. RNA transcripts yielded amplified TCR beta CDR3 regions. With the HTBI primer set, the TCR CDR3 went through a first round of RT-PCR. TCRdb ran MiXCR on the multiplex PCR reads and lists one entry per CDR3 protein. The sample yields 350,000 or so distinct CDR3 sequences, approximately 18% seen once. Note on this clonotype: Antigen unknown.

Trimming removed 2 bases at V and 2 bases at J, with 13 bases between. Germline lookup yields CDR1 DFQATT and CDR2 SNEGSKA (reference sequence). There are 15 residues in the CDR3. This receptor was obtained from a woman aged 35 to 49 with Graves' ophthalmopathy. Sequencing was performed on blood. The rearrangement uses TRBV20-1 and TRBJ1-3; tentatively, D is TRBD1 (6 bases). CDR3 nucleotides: TGCAGTGCTAGAATGACACAGGGACCTGGAAACACCATATATTTT. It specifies CSARMTQGPGNTIYF.